This record concerns one T cell receptor beta chain sequence. Antigen: not known. The data were taken from a study of T cell responses to AZD1222 COVID-19 vaccine. Study-wide findings and caveats: Repertoires were obtained solely post-peak T cell response. Two doses of AZD1222 preceded a rise in Spike-specific TCR breadth and depth. Nearly half of spike-specific TCRs reportedly go after variant regions that carry no mutations.

CDR1 is LGHNA and CDR2 is YNFKEQ in the germline V gene. CDR3 length: 18 residues. The trim removed 0 bases at V and 3 bases at J, leaving 13 bases unmatched. Produced via immunoSEQ multiplex PCR; TCRdb's table is partial and in-frame only. The table includes roughly 140,000 clones, roughly 94% detected once. This specimen was peripheral blood, taken on day 0 of AZD1222 vaccination. The TCR sequence derives from an adult in good health. The rearrangement joins TRBV4-2 to TRBJ1-2; 7 nucleotides line up with TRBD1. The CDR3 reads CASSQEAGRGVTYYGYTF. For the CDR3, the DNA is TGTGCCAGCAGCCAAGAAGCGGGCAGGGGGGTTACCTACTATGGCTACACCTTC.